A single sample gave rise to the 23 T cell receptor beta chains below, sequenced in a study of blood T cell repertoires in COVID-19. The table came from immunoSEQ multiplex PCR; TCRdb's copy has only in-frame clones and leaves some out. This table has 90,000 to 120,000 clones, 70% to 85% appearing once. Sequenced material: peripheral blood. All receptors come from a woman aged 40-49 years with acute or convalescent COVID-19.

This chain connects TRBV6-5 to TRBJ1-5, with 7 bases aligning to TRBD1. This CDR3 comprises 14 residues. V trimming: 7 bases; J trimming: 0 bases; junction bases outside the gene matches: 3. CDR1 is MNHEY, CDR2 SVGAGI, per germline. CDR3 sequence: CASTGTDSNQPQHF. Here the CDR3 DNA reads TGTGCCAGCACCGGGACAGATAGCAATCAGCCCCAGCATTTT.

V and J are TRBV7-9 and TRBJ1-2; 8 bases map to TRBD1. V shed 5 bases, J shed 3 bases, and the junction held 5 bases outside the gene matches. The CDR3 has 14 amino acids. The germline V gene has CDR1 SEHNR and CDR2 FQNEAQ (reference sequence). The CDR3 region has the DNA TGTGCCAGCAGCCCTGGACAGGGTGACTATGGCTACACCTTC. Its translation: CASSPGQGDYGYTF.

The sample holds a few counts of this clone. This chain joins TRBV5-1 and TRBJ2-7; TRBD1 matches at 8 bases. This CDR3 spans 17 amino acids. CDR1 is SGHRS and CDR2 is YFSETQ in the germline V gene. Trimming took 1 base from V and 0 from J; bases not matched to a gene: 9. CDR3 DNA: TGCGCCAGCAGCTTGCGATCTGGGGACAGGAGCTCCTACGAGCAGTACTTC. Translating it yields CASSLRSGDRSSYEQYF.

The rearrangement uses TRBV3-1 (or the pseudogene TRBV3-2) and TRBJ1-2; D uncertain. Germline V gene lookup returns CDR1 LGHDT and CDR2 YNNKEL (reference sequence). The germline V and J ends were trimmed by 1 base and 0 bases, with 9 bases remaining between them. The length of the CDR3 is 15 residues. CDR3 sequence: CASSQANTANYGYTF. The CDR3 DNA sequence: TGTGCCAGCAGCCAAGCGAATACTGCTAACTATGGCTACACCTTC.

The chain couples TRBV2 to TRBJ1-5, with no clear D. The CDR3 runs to 14 residues. Trimming cost V 5 bases and J 5 bases, with 13 bases left between them. Germline V gene data show CDR1 as SNHLY and CDR2 as FYNNEI. The CDR3 here is CASSTQRRYQPQHF. The DNA of the CDR3 is TGTGCCAGCAGTACACAGCGGCGGTATCAGCCCCAGCATTTT.

This clone has only a few counts. The chain employs TRBV30 and TRBJ1-6; 11 bases map to TRBD1. The CDR3 is 15 amino acids. Unmatched junction bases numbered 7, after V lost 2 bases and J lost 10 bases. The germline V gene encodes CDR1 GTSNPN and CDR2 SVGIG (reference sequence). CDR3 protein: CAWSSDRGRRSPLHF. The DNA for the CDR3 is TGTGCCTGGAGTTCGGACAGGGGGCGAAGGTCACCCCTCCACTTT.

The chain links TRBV6-5 to TRBJ1-4, with D possibly matching TRBD1 (5 bases). The CDR3 length is 13 residues. V lost 7 bases to trimming and J lost 8 bases, with 14 bases between them. The germline V gene has CDR1 MNHEY and CDR2 SVGAGI. In DNA, the CDR3 is TGTGCCAGCAAATCCGTAAGGGGCGAAAAACTGTTTTTT. The encoded protein is CASKSVRGEKLFF.

The chain combines TRBV6-6 with TRBJ2-4; a weak D match, TRBD2 (5 bases). Trimming shortened V by 4 bases and J by 2 bases, and 12 bases separated the two germline ends. This CDR3 is built from 15 residues. CDR1 and CDR2 (germline): MNHNY, SVGAGI (reference sequence). CDR3 DNA: TGTGCCAGCAGTTCTATTACGGACTCCAAAAACATTCAGTACTTC. This gives the protein CASSSITDSKNIQYF.

V gene TRBV27 combines with J gene TRBJ1-2; D not certain. Germline V lookup: CDR1 MNHEY, CDR2 SMNVEV (reference sequence). V lost 4 bases, J lost 8 bases, and 14 bases lay in between. The CDR3 consists of 13 residues. CDR3 region: CASSSTTRGGYTF. The CDR3 DNA reads as TGTGCCAGCAGTTCCACAACCCGTGGCGGCTACACCTTC.

J is TRBJ2-2 and V is TRBV11-1, with a tentative D call TRBD2 (6 bases). Trimming left V 5 bases short and J 4 bases short, with 11 bases between. The V gene's germline CDR1 is SGHAT and CDR2 FQDESV (reference sequence). The CDR3 sequence is 14 residues long. Here the CDR3 reads CASSPGLRTGELFF. The CDR3 bases are TGTGCCAGCAGCCCGGGACTCCGCACCGGGGAGCTGTTTTTT.

This chain joins TRBV19 and TRBJ2-1, with a tentative D call TRBD2 (7 bases). This CDR3 contains 16 residues. CDR1 is LNHDA, CDR2 SQIVND, per germline (reference sequence). The V end lost 1 base, the J end lost 6 bases, and 16 bases lay between the germline ends. CDR3 sequence: CASSIGSGGAINEQFF. The CDR3 bases are TGTGCCAGTAGTATAGGGAGTGGGGGGGCAATCAATGAGCAGTTCTTC.

This clone appeared a few times. The chain carries TRBV11-2 and TRBJ2-7; 10 bases are a match to TRBD1. The CDR3 is 14 residues long. The germline V gene has CDR1 SGHAT and CDR2 FQNNGV. Trimming at V came to 4 bases and at J to 5 bases, leaving 5 bases not matched to a gene. CDR3 in amino acids: CASSYAGQGNEQYF. In DNA, the CDR3 is TGTGCCAGCAGCTATGCGGGACAGGGGAACGAGCAGTACTTC.

The chain employs TRBV10-1 and TRBJ1-2; no clear D gene. V was trimmed by 6 bases and J by 4 bases, leaving 21 bases between them. CDR1 is WNHNN, CDR2 SYGVQD, per germline (reference sequence). CDR3 length equals 16 residues. CDR3 region: CASSHPTLFKVYGYTF. The DNA of the CDR3 is TGCGCCAGCAGCCACCCGACACTGTTCAAGGTCTATGGCTACACCTTC.

The V call is TRBV5-1, the J call TRBJ1-4; no firm D call. There are 16 residues in the CDR3. Germline V gene sequence: CDR1 SGHRS, CDR2 YFSETQ. Between the trimmed V and J ends, which lost 0 bases and 0 bases, there was a span of 9 bases. The CDR3, as DNA: TGCGCCAGCAGCTTGGCCGTGAGTGCAACTAATGAAAAACTGTTTTTT. This codes for CASSLAVSATNEKLFF.

The rearrangement uses TRBV5-4 and TRBJ1-2; the D gene is possibly TRBD1 (5 bases). V was pared by 4 bases and J by 7 bases, with 14 bases between. This CDR3 is built from 13 residues. Germline V gene lookup returns CDR1 SGHNT and CDR2 YYREEE (reference sequence). The CDR3 loop is CASSPGPLLGYTF. The CDR3 DNA sequence: TGTGCCAGCAGCCCAGGGCCCTTACTTGGCTACACCTTC.

This clone was counted a few times. V is TRBV6-1 and J is TRBJ1-5; D is possibly TRBD1 (5 bases). Germline loops: CDR1 MNHNS, CDR2 SASEGT. With 0 bases removed from V and 6 bases from J, the gap between germline ends came to 18 bases. CDR3 length: 17 residues. CDR3 amino acids: CASSEAVVGARTQPQHF. The CDR3 bases are TGTGCCAGCAGTGAAGCGGTTGTAGGGGCGCGGACTCAGCCCCAGCATTTT.

The V call is TRBV4-1, the J call TRBJ1-5; no definite D call. The CDR3 length is 13 residues. The V gene's germline CDR1 is MGHRA and CDR2 YSYEKL. Trimming took off 2 bases at V and 11 bases at J, with 13 bases between the two ends. The CDR3 coding sequence is TGCGCCAGCAGCCAAAAGATGGAAGCGTCCCAGCATTTT. Encoded protein: CASSQKMEASQHF.

This chain uses TRBV7-2 with TRBJ1-4; D not certain. Germline V gene sequence: CDR1 SGHTA, CDR2 FQGNSA. Trimming shortened V by 5 bases and J by 7 bases, and 20 bases separated the two germline ends. The CDR3 loop spans 16 amino acids. Here the CDR3 DNA reads TGTGCCAGCAGCCCCCTAAGCAGTTCCGGGAGTGAAAAACTGTTTTTT. Translated, it gives CASSPLSSSGSEKLFF.

The chain links TRBV7-3 to TRBJ1-2; the D gene is possibly TRBD1 (6 bases). Germline assignment: CDR1 SGHTA and CDR2 FQGTGA. The CDR3 contains 17 residues. Deletions cut 5 bases from V and 4 bases from J, with 23 bases between. The CDR3 sequence: CASSPTGTPATLYGYTF. The CDR3 coding sequence is TGTGCCAGCAGCCCAACAGGGACCCCGGCTACCCTCTATGGCTACACCTTC.

This chain links TRBV6-1 with TRBJ1-1; D unresolved. The ends were cut back, 2 bases at V and 4 bases at J, with 8 bases in the middle. The germline V gene encodes CDR1 MNHNS and CDR2 SASEGT. The CDR3 totals 13 residues. The CDR3 nucleotides read TGTGCCAGCAGTGAAAGTCGGGTCACTGAAGCTTTCTTT. Translating it yields CASSESRVTEAFF.

The genes are TRBV5-1 and TRBJ2-5; D may be TRBD1 (5 bases). The CDR3 is 13 amino acids. Trimming shortened V by 0 bases and J by 5 bases, and 8 bases separated the two germline ends. CDR1 is SGHRS and CDR2 is YFSETQ in the germline V gene. This chain's CDR3 is CASSLDRRETQYF. CDR3 nucleotides: TGCGCCAGCAGCTTGGACAGGCGGGAGACCCAGTACTTC.

CDR3 region: CASSILAGGSYNEQFF. CDR3 DNA: TGCGCCAGCAGCATACTAGCGGGGGGCTCCTACAATGAGCAGTTCTTC. The chain couples TRBV5-1 to TRBJ2-1; 12 bases map to TRBD2. The CDR3 spans 16 residues. CDR1 is SGHRS, CDR2 YFSETQ, per germline. V shed 4 bases and J 0 bases; nucleotides not matched to a gene: 2.

The chain links TRBV24-1 to TRBJ2-3; 10 bases agree with TRBD2. Per the germline V gene, CDR1 is KGHDR and CDR2 is SFDVKD. This CDR3 has 18 residues. V was clipped by 5 bases and J by 2 bases; unmatched bases: 12. The CDR3 DNA sequence: TGTGCCACCAGTGTGAGCGGGGGGGCCCGGTGGATCACAGATACGCAGTATTTT. Translation: CATSVSGGARWITDTQYF.